These 15 T cell receptor beta chains originate from one sample sequenced in a study of T cells in Graves' hyperthyroidism and ophthalmopathy. RNA transcripts served as the template for amplifying TCR beta CDR3 regions. The HTBI primer set served for first-round RT-PCR of the TCR CDR3. MiXCR, run by TCRdb on the multiplex PCR reads, gives a single entry per CDR3 protein. Found here are 300,000 to 450,000 distinct CDR3 sequences, approximately 15% of them singletons; the top ten hold less than 35%. The specimen was blood. These receptors were collected from a woman under 40 with Graves' hyperthyroidism.

Regarding this clonotype: A much larger clone differs by one base, so this may be a read error. The rearrangement uses TRBV20-1 and TRBJ1-5; D is perhaps TRBD1 (5 bases). Germline V CDR1 and CDR2: DFQATT, SNEGSKA (reference sequence). The length of the CDR3 is 14 residues. The chain's CDR3 is CSATGHLDNQPLHF. The CDR3 DNA reads TGCAGTGCTACTGGACACCTGGACAATCAGCCCCTGCATTTT.

This clonotype was seen a few times. CDR3 nucleotide sequence: TGTGCCAGCAGCCTAGGGACGGGACAGCTGGGTGGGGGCTACACCTTC. Amino acids: CASSLGTGQLGGGYTF. The rearrangement joins TRBV28 to TRBJ1-2; TRBD1 matches at 7 bases. V was pared by 6 bases and J by 8 bases, with 18 bases of the junction left unmatched. The germline gives CDR1 MDHEN, CDR2 SYDVKM. CDR3 length: 16 residues.

This clonotype has just a few counts. The chain joins TRBV15 to TRBJ1-4; unclear D gene. Per the germline V gene, CDR1 is LNHNV and CDR2 is YYDKDF (reference sequence). The CDR3 consists of 13 residues. The germline V and J ends were trimmed by 0 bases and 5 bases, with 4 bases remaining between them. The CDR3 spells CATSRDGNEKLFF. The DNA of the CDR3 is TGTGCCACCAGCAGAGATGGGAATGAAAAACTGTTTTTT.

This clonotype appeared a few times. This chain joins TRBV19 and TRBJ2-6; D not resolved. The germline gives CDR1 LNHDA, CDR2 SQIVND (reference sequence). This CDR3 has 17 amino acids. V was cut by 3 bases and J by 0 bases, with 12 bases left in between. CDR3 nucleotides: TGTGCCAGTAGTATTCTTTACAAAAACTCTGGGGCCAACGTCCTGACTTTC. This gives the protein CASSILYKNSGANVLTF.

This clonotype was observed many times. V is TRBV3-1 and J is TRBJ2-1; no definite D call. The V gene's germline CDR1 is LGHDT and CDR2 YNNKEL (reference sequence). The CDR3 extends over 12 amino acids. V was clipped by 2 bases and J by 9 bases, with 8 bases between them. Written as DNA, the CDR3 is TGTGCCAGCAGCCAAAGCGCGACTGAGCAGTTCTTC. This codes for CASSQSATEQFF.

This sequence joins TRBV6-4 and TRBJ1-5; D might be TRBD1 (5 bases). Trimming left V 6 bases short and J 4 bases short, with 16 bases between. The germline V gene encodes CDR1 MRHNA and CDR2 SNTAGT. The CDR3 runs 15 residues. The CDR3 spells CASRSPGRTNQPQHF. CDR3 in DNA: TGTGCCAGCAGATCACCGGGACGGACAAATCAGCCCCAGCATTTT.

This clonotype was detected ten times or more. The rearrangement uses TRBV2 and TRBJ1-1; D not resolved. The CDR3 has 14 amino acids. CDR1 SNHLY and CDR2 FYNNEI come from the germline V gene. Trimming shortened V by 4 bases and J by 0 bases, and 9 bases separated the two germline ends. CDR3 coding DNA: TGTGCCAGCAGTGTAGTTTCTATGAACACTGAAGCTTTCTTT. It specifies CASSVVSMNTEAFF.

In this sample, this clonotype turned up a few times. The chain carries TRBV30 and TRBJ2-5; 9 bases map to TRBD2. Germline V CDR1 and CDR2: GTSNPN, SVGIG (reference sequence). The CDR3 has 15 residues. V dropped 8 bases and J dropped 4; count of bases not matched to a gene: 14. CDR3 sequence (DNA): TGTGCCAGTACCCCCGTAGCGGGAGTTATAGAGACCCAGTACTTC. Its protein is CASTPVAGVIETQYF.

This clonotype was detected many times. V is TRBV30 and J is TRBJ2-2; 8 nucleotides line up with TRBD2. This CDR3 contains 14 residues. Germline V gene lookup returns CDR1 GTSNPN and CDR2 SVGIG (reference sequence). V trimming: 4 bases; J trimming: 4 bases; junction bases outside the gene matches: 5. The DNA of the CDR3 is TGTGCCTGGAAGGGACTAGACCCCACCGGGGAGCTGTTTTTT. Residues: CAWKGLDPTGELFF.

The chain employs TRBV20-1 and TRBJ2-7; unclear D gene. The CDR3 is made up of 16 amino acids. V lost 2 bases, J lost 0 bases, and 17 bases lay in between. Germline assignment: CDR1 DFQATT and CDR2 SNEGSKA (reference sequence). Written as DNA, the CDR3 is TGCAGTGCTAGACATAGGATTATTAAGGACTCCTACGAGCAGTACTTC. Translating gives CSARHRIIKDSYEQYF.

This clonotype has a count of ten or more. The chain uses TRBV28 and TRBJ2-7; D possibly corresponds to TRBD2 (5 bases). Germline loops: CDR1 MDHEN, CDR2 SYDVKM. This CDR3 contains 14 residues. V shed 3 bases and J shed 3 bases, with 12 bases lying between them. DNA for the CDR3: TGTGCCAGCAGTTTCTCGGGATACGACTACGAGCAGTACTTC. Amino acid sequence: CASSFSGYDYEQYF. Together with reference TRBV28 and TRBJ2-7, the CDR3 gives the full variable domain: DVKVTQSSRYLVKRTGEKVFLECVQDMDHENMFWYRQDPGLGLRLIYFSYDVKMKEKGDIPEGYSVSREKKERFSLILESASTNQTSMYLCASSFSGYDYEQYFGPGTRLTVT.

This clonotype was recorded many times. This sequence joins TRBV24-1 and TRBJ2-7, with D tentatively TRBD1 (6 bases). Germline CDR1 KGHDR, CDR2 SFDVKD. Trimming cost V 2 bases and J 6 bases, with 10 bases left between them. There are 13 residues in the CDR3. Written as DNA, the CDR3 is TGTGCCACCAGTGATTCACAGGGCTCCGAGCAGTACTTC. Residues: CATSDSQGSEQYF.

This clonotype was counted at least ten times. This chain links TRBV30 with TRBJ2-7; TRBD2 aligns across 9 bases. The germline V gene has CDR1 GTSNPN and CDR2 SVGIG (reference sequence). V gave up 0 bases and J gave up 5 bases; unmatched junction bases: 17. The CDR3 is made up of 18 amino acids. In DNA, the CDR3 is TGTGCCTGGAGTGTACGCTGGTCTAGCGGGAACCCAGGGGACGAGCAGTACTTC. Translating gives CAWSVRWSSGNPGDEQYF.

V usage is TRBV24-1 and J usage is TRBJ1-2, with 9 bases identical to TRBD1. Trimming at V came to 2 bases and at J to 8 bases, leaving 14 bases not matched to a gene. The CDR3 consists of 17 residues. CDR1 is KGHDR, CDR2 SFDVKD, per germline. As DNA, the CDR3 is TGTGCCACCAGTGATTCGGGACAGGGTAGGATACGAAGCGGCTACACCTTC. Translation gives CATSDSGQGRIRSGYTF.

The V and J genes are TRBV7-2 and TRBJ2-7; the match to TRBD2 covers 9 bases. The CDR3 sequence is 14 residues long. Looked up from germline, CDR1 is SGHTA and CDR2 is FQGNSA. With 3 bases clipped from V and 4 bases from J, the junction kept 4 bases outside the gene matches. CDR3 region: CASSFSSGTYEQYF. The CDR3 nucleotides read TGTGCCAGCAGCTTTTCTAGCGGGACGTACGAGCAGTACTTC.